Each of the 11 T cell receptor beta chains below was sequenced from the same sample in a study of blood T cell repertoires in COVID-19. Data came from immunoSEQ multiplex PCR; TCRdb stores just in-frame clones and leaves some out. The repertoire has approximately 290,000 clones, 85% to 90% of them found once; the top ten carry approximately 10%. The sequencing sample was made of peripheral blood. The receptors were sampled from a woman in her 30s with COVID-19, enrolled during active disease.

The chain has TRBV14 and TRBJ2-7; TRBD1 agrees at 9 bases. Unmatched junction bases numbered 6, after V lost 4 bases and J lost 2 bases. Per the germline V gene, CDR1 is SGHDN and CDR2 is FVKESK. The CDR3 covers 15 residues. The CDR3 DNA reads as TGTGCCAGCAGCCGGGGACAGGGAATCACCTACGAGCAGTACTTC. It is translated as CASSRGQGITYEQYF.

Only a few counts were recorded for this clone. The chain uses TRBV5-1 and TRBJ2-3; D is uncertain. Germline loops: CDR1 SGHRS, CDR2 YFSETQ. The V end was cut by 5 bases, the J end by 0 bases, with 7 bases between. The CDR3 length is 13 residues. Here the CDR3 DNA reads TGCGCCAGCAGGACTTCTAGCACAGATACGCAGTATTTT. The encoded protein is CASRTSSTDTQYF. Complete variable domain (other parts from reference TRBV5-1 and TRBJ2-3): KAGVTQTPRYLIKTRGQQVTLSCSPISGHRSVSWYQQTPGQGLQFLFEYFSETQRNKGNFPGRFSGRQFSNSRSEMNVSTLELGDSALYLCASRTSSTDTQYFGPGTRLTVL.

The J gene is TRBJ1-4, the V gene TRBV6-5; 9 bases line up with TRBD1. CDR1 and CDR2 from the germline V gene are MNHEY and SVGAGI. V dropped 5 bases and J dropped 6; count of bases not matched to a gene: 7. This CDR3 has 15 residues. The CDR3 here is CASSPGTGTDEKLFF. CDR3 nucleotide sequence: TGTGCCAGCAGTCCCGGGACAGGGACGGATGAAAAACTGTTTTTT.

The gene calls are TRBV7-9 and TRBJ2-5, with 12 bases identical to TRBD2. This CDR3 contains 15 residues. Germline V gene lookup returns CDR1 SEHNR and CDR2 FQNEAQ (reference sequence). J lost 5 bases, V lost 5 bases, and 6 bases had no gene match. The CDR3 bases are TGTGCCAGCAGCCCCCGGACTAGCGGGGTGGAGACCCAGTACTTC. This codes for CASSPRTSGVETQYF.

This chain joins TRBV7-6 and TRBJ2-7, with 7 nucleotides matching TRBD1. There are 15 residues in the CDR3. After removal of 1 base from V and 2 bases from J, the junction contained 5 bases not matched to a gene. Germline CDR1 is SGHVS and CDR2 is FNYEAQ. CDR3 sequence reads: CASSLEPGTAYEQYF. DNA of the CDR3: TGTGCCAGCAGCTTAGAACCCGGGACAGCCTACGAGCAGTACTTC.

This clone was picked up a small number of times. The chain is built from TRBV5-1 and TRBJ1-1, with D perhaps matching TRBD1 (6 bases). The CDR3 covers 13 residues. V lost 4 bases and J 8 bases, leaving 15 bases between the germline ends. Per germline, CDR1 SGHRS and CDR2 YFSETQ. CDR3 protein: CASSVDAGVEAFF. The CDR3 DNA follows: TGCGCCAGCAGCGTGGATGCAGGGGTGGAAGCTTTCTTT.

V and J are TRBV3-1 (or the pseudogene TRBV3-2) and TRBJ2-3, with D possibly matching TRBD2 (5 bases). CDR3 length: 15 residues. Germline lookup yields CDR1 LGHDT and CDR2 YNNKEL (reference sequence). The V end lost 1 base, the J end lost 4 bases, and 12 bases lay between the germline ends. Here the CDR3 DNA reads TGTGCCAGCAGCCAAGGACTCCTAGCCCCAGATACGCAGTATTTT. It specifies CASSQGLLAPDTQYF.

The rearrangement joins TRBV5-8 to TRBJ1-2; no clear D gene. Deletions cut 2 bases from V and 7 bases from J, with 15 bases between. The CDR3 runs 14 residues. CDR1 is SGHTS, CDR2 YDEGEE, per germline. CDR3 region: CASSFQITAGGYTF. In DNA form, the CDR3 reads TGTGCCAGCAGCTTTCAGATCACGGCGGGTGGCTACACCTTC.

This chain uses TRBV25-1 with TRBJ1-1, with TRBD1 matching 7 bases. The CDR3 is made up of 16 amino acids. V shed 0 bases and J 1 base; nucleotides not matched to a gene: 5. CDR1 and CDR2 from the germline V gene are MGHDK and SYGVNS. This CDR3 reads CASSEYGRGTNTEAFF. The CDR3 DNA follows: TGTGCCAGCAGTGAATACGGCAGGGGGACGAACACTGAAGCTTTCTTT. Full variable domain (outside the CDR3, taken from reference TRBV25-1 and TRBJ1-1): EADIYQTPRYLVIGTGKKITLECSQTMGHDKMYWYQQDPGMELHLIHYSYGVNSTEKGDLSSESTVSRIRTEHFPLTLESARPSHTSQYLCASSEYGRGTNTEAFFGQGTRLTVV.

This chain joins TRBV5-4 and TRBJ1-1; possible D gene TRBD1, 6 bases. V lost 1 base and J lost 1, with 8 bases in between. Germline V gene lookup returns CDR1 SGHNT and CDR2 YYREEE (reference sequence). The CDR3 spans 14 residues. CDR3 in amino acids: CASSLLGANTEAFF. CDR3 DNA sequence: TGTGCCAGCAGCTTGCTGGGGGCGAACACTGAAGCTTTCTTT.

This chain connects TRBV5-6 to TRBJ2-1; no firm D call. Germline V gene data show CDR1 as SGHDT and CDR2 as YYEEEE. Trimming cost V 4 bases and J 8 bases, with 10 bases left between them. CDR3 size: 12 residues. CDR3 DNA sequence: TGTGCCAGCAGCCTTTGGCGGCATGAGCAGTTCTTC. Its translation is CASSLWRHEQFF.